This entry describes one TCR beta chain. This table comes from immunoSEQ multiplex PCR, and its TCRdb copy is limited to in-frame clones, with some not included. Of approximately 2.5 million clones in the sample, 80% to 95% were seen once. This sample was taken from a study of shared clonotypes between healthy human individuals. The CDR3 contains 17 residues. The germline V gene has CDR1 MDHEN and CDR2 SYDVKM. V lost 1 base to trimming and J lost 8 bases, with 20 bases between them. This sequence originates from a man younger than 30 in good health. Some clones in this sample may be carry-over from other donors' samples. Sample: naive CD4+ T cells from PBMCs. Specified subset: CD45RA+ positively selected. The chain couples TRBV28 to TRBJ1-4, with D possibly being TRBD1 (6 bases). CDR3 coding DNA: TGTGCCAGCAGTTTATCAGGGGCCGCCTTCCCTCTGGAAAAACTGTTTTTT. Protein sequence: CASSLSGAAFPLEKLFF.